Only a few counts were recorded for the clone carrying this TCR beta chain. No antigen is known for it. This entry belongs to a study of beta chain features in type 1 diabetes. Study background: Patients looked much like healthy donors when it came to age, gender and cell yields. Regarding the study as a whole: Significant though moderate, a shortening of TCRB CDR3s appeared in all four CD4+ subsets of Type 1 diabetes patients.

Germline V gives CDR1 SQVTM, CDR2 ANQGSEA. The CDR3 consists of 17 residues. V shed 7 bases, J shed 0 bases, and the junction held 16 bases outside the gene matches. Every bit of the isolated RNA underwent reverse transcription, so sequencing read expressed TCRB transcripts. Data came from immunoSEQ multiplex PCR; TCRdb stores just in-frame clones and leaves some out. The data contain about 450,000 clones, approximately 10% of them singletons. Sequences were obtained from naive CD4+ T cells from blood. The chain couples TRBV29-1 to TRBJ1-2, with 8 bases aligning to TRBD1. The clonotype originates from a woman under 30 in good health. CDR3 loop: CSAWPGDRSDSNYGYTF. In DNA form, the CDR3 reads TGCAGCGCCTGGCCTGGGGACAGGTCGGACTCTAACTATGGCTACACCTTC. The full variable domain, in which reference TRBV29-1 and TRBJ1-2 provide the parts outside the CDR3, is SAVISQKPSRDICQRGTSLTIQCQVDSQVTMMFWYRQQPGQSLTLIATANQGSEATYESGFVIDKFPISRPNLTFSTLTVSNMSPEDSSIYLCSAWPGDRSDSNYGYTFGSGTRLTVV.